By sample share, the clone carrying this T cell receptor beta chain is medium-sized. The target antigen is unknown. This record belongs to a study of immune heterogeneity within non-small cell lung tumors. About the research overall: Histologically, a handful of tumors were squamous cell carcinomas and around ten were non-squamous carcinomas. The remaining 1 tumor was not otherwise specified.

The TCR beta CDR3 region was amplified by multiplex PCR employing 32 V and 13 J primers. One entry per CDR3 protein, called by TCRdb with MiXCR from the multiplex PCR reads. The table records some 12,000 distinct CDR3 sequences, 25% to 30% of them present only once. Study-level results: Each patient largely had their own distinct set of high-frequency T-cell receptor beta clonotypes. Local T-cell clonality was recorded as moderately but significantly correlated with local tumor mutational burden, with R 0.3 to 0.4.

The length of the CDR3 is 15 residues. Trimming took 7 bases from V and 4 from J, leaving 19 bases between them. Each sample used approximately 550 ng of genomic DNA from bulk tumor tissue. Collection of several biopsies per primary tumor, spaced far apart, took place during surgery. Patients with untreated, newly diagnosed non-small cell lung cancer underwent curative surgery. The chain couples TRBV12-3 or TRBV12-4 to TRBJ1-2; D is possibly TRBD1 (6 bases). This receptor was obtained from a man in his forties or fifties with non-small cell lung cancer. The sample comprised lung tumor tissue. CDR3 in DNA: TGTGCCAGCACCAGCACTACAGGGAGGCCCTATGGCTACACCTTC. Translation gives CASTSTTGRPYGYTF.